This paragraph reports one T cell receptor beta chain. Its specificity is not known. The assay was immunoSEQ multiplex PCR, and TCRdb's table has in-frame clones only and misses some. The table shows about 60,000 clones, with more than 80% occurring only once. These data come from a study of a mutant IDH1 vaccine in newly diagnosed glioma. Study context: Among treated patients, around 62% were male and about 40% female, and mean age was roughly 40 years. Earlier therapy was either radiotherapy, temozolomide, or both, and most got both.

V lost 4 bases and J lost 0; bases outside the gene matches: 3. Germline V gene sequence: CDR1 MNHNS, CDR2 SASEGT. The CDR3 has 16 residues. As to time point: week 35, safety follow-up. In every dose of vaccine, 300 ug of mutant IDH1 20-mer peptide was given alongside topical imiquimod. All eight of the vaccinations patients received fell in weeks 1, 3, 5, 7, 11, 15, 19 and 23. New WHO grade 3 or 4 astrocytomas that were IDH1-mutant and ATRX-lost had been found in donors. The TCR comes from a man in his forties with glioma. The chain joins TRBV6-1 to TRBJ1-6; 7 nucleotides match TRBD1. The sequencing used PBMCs, collected from a glioma patient whose treatment included an IDH1 peptide vaccine. The CDR3 region is CASSATGASYNSPLHF. The DNA of the CDR3 is TGTGCCAGCAGTGCCACAGGGGCCTCCTATAATTCACCCCTCCACTTT.